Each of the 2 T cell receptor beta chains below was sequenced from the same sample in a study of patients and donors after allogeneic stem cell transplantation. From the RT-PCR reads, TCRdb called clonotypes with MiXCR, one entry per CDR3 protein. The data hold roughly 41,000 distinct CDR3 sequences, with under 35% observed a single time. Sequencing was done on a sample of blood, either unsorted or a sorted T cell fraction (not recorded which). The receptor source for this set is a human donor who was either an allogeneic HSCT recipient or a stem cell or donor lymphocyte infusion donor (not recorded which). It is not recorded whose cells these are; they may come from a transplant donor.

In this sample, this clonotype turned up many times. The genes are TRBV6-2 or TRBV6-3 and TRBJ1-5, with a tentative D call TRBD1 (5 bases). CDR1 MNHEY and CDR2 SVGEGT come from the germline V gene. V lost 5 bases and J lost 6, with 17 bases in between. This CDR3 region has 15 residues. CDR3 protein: CASSRGTVASQPQHF. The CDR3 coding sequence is TGTGCCAGCAGTCGCGGGACGGTCGCGAGTCAGCCCCAGCATTTT.

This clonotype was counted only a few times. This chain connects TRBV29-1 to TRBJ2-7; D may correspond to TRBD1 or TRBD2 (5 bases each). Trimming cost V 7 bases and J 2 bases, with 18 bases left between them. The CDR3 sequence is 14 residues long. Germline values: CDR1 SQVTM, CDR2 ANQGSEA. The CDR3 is CSAPSGSGPYEQYF. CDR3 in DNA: TGCAGCGCCCCATCGGGGTCGGGGCCCTACGAGCAGTACTTC.